One sample yielded the 21 T cell receptor beta chains listed below, sequenced in a study of cytomegalovirus exposure and HLA in healthy donors. This PCR relied on a set of 60 Vbeta primers and 13 Jbeta primers. Only in-frame clones appear in the TCRdb table, and some are missing; sequencing was by immunoSEQ multiplex PCR. Of about 150,000 clones in the sample, 85% were seen once. Source material: PBMCs. The receptors shown here come from a young woman in good health and CMV-seronegative.

The table lists this clone with a count of one. The chain combines TRBV19 with TRBJ2-3; 9 bases line up with TRBD2. The CDR3 covers 16 residues. V shed 1 base and J 2 bases; nucleotides not matched to a gene: 4. CDR1 LNHDA and CDR2 SQIVND come from the germline V gene (reference sequence). CDR3 DNA sequence: TGTGCCAGTAGTATAGGGTCTAGCGGGGACACAGATACGCAGTATTTT. Protein sequence: CASSIGSSGDTDTQYF.

V gene TRBV27 combines with J gene TRBJ2-7, with 8 bases fitting TRBD1. There are 14 residues in the CDR3. With 5 bases clipped from V and 6 bases from J, the junction kept 9 bases outside the gene matches. CDR1 is MNHEY, CDR2 SMNVEV, per germline (reference sequence). Here the CDR3 DNA reads TGTGCCAGCAGTCCACTCGACAGGGGAGGCGAGCAGTACTTC. Translated, it gives CASSPLDRGGEQYF.

The CDR3 loop is CASIWGGGGSQHF. For the CDR3, the DNA is TGTGCCAGCATTTGGGGAGGCGGAGGGTCCCAGCATTTT. This rearrangement joins TRBV28 to TRBJ1-5; D is uncertain. This CDR3 region has 13 residues. The germline V gene encodes CDR1 MDHEN and CDR2 SYDVKM. V was cut by 7 bases and J by 11 bases, with 18 bases left in between.

As for this clone: One end of the junction varies from germline; a read error may be responsible. CDR3 in amino acids: CASSVDPNYGYTF. CDR3 in DNA: TGCGCCAGCAGCGTGGATCCTAATTATGGCTACACCTTC. The V and J genes are TRBV5-1 and TRBJ1-2; D unresolved. Germline-derived CDR1 and CDR2 are SGHRS and YFSETQ. There are 13 residues in the CDR3. The full variable domain, completed using reference TRBV5-1 and TRBJ1-2, is KAGVTQTPRYLIKTRGQQVTLSCSPISGHRSVSWYQQTPGQGLQFLFEYFSETQRNKGNFPGRFSGRQFSNSRSEMNVSTLELGDSALYLCASSVDPNYGYTFGSGTRLTVV.

The rearrangement links TRBV30 to TRBJ1-4; D is uncertain. Between the trimmed V and J ends, which lost 1 base and 0 bases, there was a span of 18 bases. Per the germline V gene, CDR1 is GTSNPN and CDR2 is SVGIG (reference sequence). The CDR3 totals 18 residues. CDR3 region: CAWSDRWRLNATNEKLFF. CDR3 bases: TGTGCCTGGAGTGACCGGTGGCGGCTTAATGCAACTAATGAAAAACTGTTTTTT.

V and J are TRBV7-2 and TRBJ2-3; 8 positions agree with TRBD1. This CDR3 has 15 amino acids. The ends lost 4 bases at V and 1 base at J; junction bases unmatched: 4. Germline V gives CDR1 SGHTA, CDR2 FQGNSA. Written as DNA, the CDR3 is TGTGCCAGCAGCTCTACGGGACAGGGCACAGATACGCAGTATTTT. Encoded protein: CASSSTGQGTDTQYF.

The chain uses TRBV2 and TRBJ1-1, with 11 bases aligning to TRBD1. V trimming: 4 bases; J trimming: 8 bases; junction bases outside the gene matches: 6. There are 14 residues in the CDR3. CDR1 is SNHLY and CDR2 is FYNNEI in the germline V gene. DNA for the CDR3: TGTGCCAGCAGTGGAGAGGGACAGGGGGGGGAAGCTTTCTTT. Amino acid sequence: CASSGEGQGGEAFF.

The chain recombines TRBV7-2 with TRBJ2-7; the D gene is possibly TRBD2 (6 bases). The V and J ends lost 5 bases and 2 bases respectively, with 16 bases between them. The germline gives CDR1 SGHTA, CDR2 FQGNSA. The CDR3 contains 15 residues. The CDR3 loop reads CASSPRRAGAYEQYF. The DNA for the CDR3 is TGTGCCAGCAGCCCCCGGAGGGCGGGCGCCTACGAGCAGTACTTC.

This chain links TRBV5-1 with TRBJ2-5, with TRBD2 matching 8 bases. Germline CDR1 is SGHRS and CDR2 is YFSETQ. The CDR3 has 14 residues. The V segment lost 6 bases and the J segment 5 bases; nucleotides outside the gene matches: 9. Here the CDR3 DNA reads TGCGCCAGCAACAACGGGGGGGGAGAGGAGACCCAGTACTTC. Its protein product is CASNNGGGEETQYF.

The rearrangement uses TRBV27 and TRBJ1-4; TRBD1 is a possible D gene (5 bases). Germline V CDR1 and CDR2: MNHEY, SMNVEV (reference sequence). This CDR3 spans 14 amino acids. V lost 5 bases, J lost 8 bases, and 15 bases lay in between. The CDR3 DNA follows: TGTGCCAGCAGTCTCCCCGGGGGAACGGAAAAACTGTTTTTT. Translating gives CASSLPGGTEKLFF.

This chain connects TRBV7-6 to TRBJ2-5, with a tentative D call TRBD2 (6 bases). The better agreement between TRBJ2-7 and the DNA end casts doubt on the J call. The CDR3 loop spans 14 amino acids. Germline V CDR1 and CDR2: SGHVS, FNYEAQ. This CDR3 reads CASSLGGESYEQYF. The CDR3 DNA is TGTGCCAGCAGCTTAGGGGGGGAATCCTACGAGCAGTACTTC.

The chain combines TRBV7-2 with TRBJ1-2; D perhaps matches TRBD1 (6 bases). Trimming removed 2 bases from V and 8 bases from J, with 12 bases in between. This CDR3 contains 13 residues. In germline, CDR1 is SGHTA, CDR2 FQGNSA. CDR3 amino acids: CASSLRGAQGYTF. Written as DNA, the CDR3 is TGTGCCAGCAGCTTACGGGGGGCTCAAGGCTACACCTTC.

CDR3 amino acids: CASSPSNSPYGYTF. The CDR3 nucleotides are TGTGCCAGCAGCCCCAGCAACAGCCCATATGGCTACACCTTC. The rearrangement uses TRBV7-2 and TRBJ1-2; no definite D call. V dropped 5 bases and J dropped 5 bases, with 15 bases sitting between them. Germline V gene sequence: CDR1 SGHTA, CDR2 FQGNSA. This CDR3 is built from 14 residues.

This clone was seen a single time. This chain links TRBV29-1 with TRBJ2-7, with a weak D call TRBD1 (6 bases). Germline V lookup: CDR1 SQVTM, CDR2 ANQGSEA. This CDR3 is built from 13 residues. V lost 3 bases, J lost 3 bases, and 12 bases lay in between. The CDR3 DNA follows: TGCAGCGTTGATCAGGGGCTAGGCTACGAGCAGTACTTC. Its protein product is CSVDQGLGYEQYF.

This chain links TRBV27 with TRBJ1-4; D ambiguous. The CDR3 consists of 16 residues. CDR1 MNHEY and CDR2 SMNVEV come from the germline V gene (reference sequence). The germline V and J ends were trimmed by 1 base and 3 bases, with 12 bases remaining between them. The CDR3 DNA reads as TGTGCCAGCAGTTTATTAGGGATCGGGGCTAATGAAAAACTGTTTTTT. Translating it yields CASSLLGIGANEKLFF.

The V and J genes are TRBV2 and TRBJ2-3; perhaps TRBD1 as D (6 bases). Trimming shortened V by 6 bases and J by 6 bases, and 13 bases separated the two germline ends. The CDR3 spans 13 residues. CDR1 is SNHLY and CDR2 is FYNNEI in the germline V gene. CDR3 DNA: TGTGCCAGCAGCATTACAGGGCCGGATACGCAGTATTTT. It encodes CASSITGPDTQYF.

This clone was found a few times. The chain has TRBV6-1 and TRBJ1-5; perhaps TRBD1 as D (5 bases). Trimming took 1 base from V and 5 from J, leaving 12 bases between them. Germline V gives CDR1 MNHNS, CDR2 SASEGT. CDR3 size: 15 residues. The CDR3 DNA reads as TGTGCCAGCAGTGAAGGGTGGGGGGACCATCAGCCCCAGCATTTT. It specifies CASSEGWGDHQPQHF.

The J gene is TRBJ2-1, the V gene TRBV2; D unresolved. Germline values: CDR1 SNHLY, CDR2 FYNNEI. This CDR3 is built from 15 residues. The ends were cut back, 6 bases at V and 4 bases at J, with 16 bases in the middle. Here the CDR3 DNA reads TGTGCCAGCAGCCAAGGTGGAGTTTCTTACAATGAGCAGTTCTTC. This translates into CASSQGGVSYNEQFF.

The chain couples TRBV30 to TRBJ1-1; no definite D call. In germline, CDR1 is GTSNPN, CDR2 SVGIG (reference sequence). Deletions cut 3 bases from V and 1 base from J, with 6 bases between. The CDR3 covers 12 residues. The CDR3, as DNA: TGTGCCTGGAGCCAGGAGAACACTGAAGCTTTCTTT. Amino acid sequence: CAWSQENTEAFF.

J is TRBJ2-5 and V is TRBV10-3, with a tentative D call TRBD1 (6 bases). This CDR3 has 14 amino acids. CDR1 and CDR2 (germline): ENHRY, SYGVKD. Deletions cut 10 bases from V and 7 bases from J, with 22 bases between. This chain's CDR3 is CATTAPGQTTTQYF. Here the CDR3 DNA reads TGTGCCACCACCGCCCCGGGACAAACGACGACCCAGTACTTC.

The chain links TRBV5-1 to TRBJ2-4, with 11 bases identical to TRBD2. In germline, CDR1 is SGHRS, CDR2 YFSETQ. Trimming took 1 base from V and 0 from J; bases not matched to a gene: 15. This CDR3 has 21 residues. CDR3 bases: TGCGCCAGCAGCTTGCCCAATTCTAGCGGGGGGCCTTTTATAGCCAAAAACATTCAGTACTTC. Amino acid sequence: CASSLPNSSGGPFIAKNIQYF.